This T cell receptor (beta chain) was observed in a study of T cell responses to AZD1222 COVID-19 vaccine. Study information: Second doses at about 4 or about 12 weeks were pooled. Study-level points and caveats: Repertoire sampling happened only post peak T cell response. CD4 TCRs associated with vaccination spanned spike, dominating at 160-218 and 743-854. Possibly, clonal diversity was underestimated; donors were largely white British and included more females.

Turning to this clone: Its antigen is undetermined.

V gave up 6 bases and J gave up 0 bases, with 21 bases separating them. This CDR3 is built from 18 residues. CDR1 and CDR2 (germline): KGHSH, LQKENI. Produced via immunoSEQ multiplex PCR; TCRdb's table is partial and in-frame only. The table records 150,000 to 160,000 clones, 88% of them present only once. This chain connects TRBV18 to TRBJ2-1, with D perhaps TRBD2 (7 bases). This receptor was obtained from an adult in good health. The material sequenced was peripheral blood, taken on day 0 of AZD1222 vaccination. CDR3 DNA sequence: TGTGCCAGCTCTAACAATCTGGCGGGGGCGGGCTCCTACAATGAGCAGTTCTTC. This encodes CASSNNLAGAGSYNEQFF.